The entry below gives a single T cell receptor (beta chain) sequence along with its context. No cognate antigen has been identified for it. There are no base qualities to consult, and no much larger clone falls within one base. The entry originates in a study of identifying expanded T cells in peripheral blood (dated by TCRdb to between 2019 and 2020). General notes on the study: Technical replicates were generated by sequencing separate aliquots of the same genomic DNA pool, with four replicates compared pairwise.

V is cut by 5 bases and J by 5 bases, and the space between the germline ends is 13 bases. Counted from cysteine to phenylalanine, this CDR3 has 14 amino acids. Here the CDR3 DNA is all that survives: 42 bases in frame from base 1. CDR1 and CDR2 are drawn from the germline V gene: SGHTA, FQGNSA. During the collection period, no immune events, such as infections, were documented for the healthy donors. Blood repertoires from healthy donors were used as a training cohort for calibrating time-dependent variance in a beta-binomial model of differential abundance of T-cell clones. The training cohort comprised approximately 10 healthy donors, 3 female and 7 male. The donors were between roughly 25 and 70 years old, with an average age of around 42 years. Obtained from a commercial supplier, whole blood was collected from each healthy donor at three time points set around 2 weeks apart. For immunosequencing, genomic DNA was extracted from unsorted whole blood.

The paper's findings and limits, for the study overall: Both the number of clones called differentially abundant and the false-positive rate were significantly reduced by the beta-binomial model across all healthy-donor time intervals. The authors expected biological variance in healthy repertoires might increase further over much longer intervals such as months to years. In all healthy donors, the variance in clone template counts between samples taken roughly 14 days apart rose significantly as total template count increased. The binomial model flagged 0.9 to 1.5 differentially abundant clones between technical replicates, compared with roughly 17 over approximately two weeks and 18 to 20 over approximately four weeks.

TCRbeta CDR3 regions were profiled by bias-controlled multiplex PCR amplification of genomic DNA with the immunoSEQ Assay. The authors processed their data as follows. The absolute abundance of each unique TCRbeta CDR3 region was quantified after sequences were collapsed and filtered. Differential abundance was tested with a binomial (Fisher-equivalent) model and with a beta-binomial model adding time-dependent variance fitted from healthy donors. Clones with fewer than 5 combined templates were removed, and a clone was called differentially abundant if the clone's Benjamini-Hochberg FDR was below 0.01. Using the form v = (b*log(k)+a)^2, the beta-binomial variance was modeled as a function of the total template count across the two samples. The table was pulled from immuneACCESS by TCRdb, which kept in-frame rearrangements only. Such tables lose some clones; where checked, under half of the loss comes from unresolved V genes, and the rest has no known cause. That table furnishes V, J and clone size, whereas the DNA furnished D and trimming. The sample contains 100,000 to 150,000 clones, 75% to 90% of them found a single time. The biggest ten clones account for 3% to 3.5% of the sample.

The chain couples TRBV7-2 to TRBJ1-5; TRBD1 is possibly the D segment (6 matching bases). The sample was blood. This clonotype was sampled from a person between 18 and 69 years old in good health. The CDR3: CASSPMAGDQPQHF. The base sequence is TGTGCCAGCAGCCCCATGGCAGGGGATCAGCCCCAGCATTTT. Outside the CDR3, residues come from the reference TRBV7-2 and TRBJ1-5 proteins, so the full variable domain is: GAGVSQSPSNKVTEKGKDVELRCDPISGHTALYWYRQSLGQGLEFLIYFQGNSAPDKSGLPSDRFSAERTGGSVSTLTIQRTQQEDSAVYLCASSPMAGDQPQHFGDGTRLSIL.